The present TCR beta chain was sequenced within a study of Graves' ophthalmopathy and Graves' hyperthyroidism. The table lists this clonotype with a few counts. A clone one base away is much larger, so this may be a read error. CDR3 regions of TCR beta were amplified from RNA transcripts. RT-PCR was first run with HTBI primers, then multiplex PCR in a second round. Each CDR3 protein is one row after TCRdb ran MiXCR on the multiplex PCR reads. The data hold hundreds of thousands of distinct CDR3 sequences, with around 14% observed a single time. The CDR3 is 13 amino acids. Germline V CDR1 and CDR2: MGHRA, YSYEKL.

This sequence was found in a young woman with Graves' ophthalmopathy. The chain recombines TRBV4-1 with TRBJ2-2, with D possibly being TRBD2 (5 bases). The specimen was blood. DNA for the CDR3: TGCGCCAGCAGCCAAGGGCCGACCGGGGAGCTGTGTTTT. Translating gives CASSQGPTGELCF.